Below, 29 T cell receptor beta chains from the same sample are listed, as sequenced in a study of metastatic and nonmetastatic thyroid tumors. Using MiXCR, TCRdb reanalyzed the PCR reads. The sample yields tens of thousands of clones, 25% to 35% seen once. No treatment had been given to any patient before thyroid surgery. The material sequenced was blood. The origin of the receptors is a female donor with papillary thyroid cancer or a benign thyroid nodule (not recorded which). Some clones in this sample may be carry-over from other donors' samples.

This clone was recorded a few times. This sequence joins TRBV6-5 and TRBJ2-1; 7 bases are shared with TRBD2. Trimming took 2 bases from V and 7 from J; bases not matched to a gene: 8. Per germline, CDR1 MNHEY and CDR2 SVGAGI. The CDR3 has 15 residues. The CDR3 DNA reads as TGTGCCAGCAGTTACAACGGGGGAGCGGGGAATGAGCAGTTCTTC. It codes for CASSYNGGAGNEQFF.

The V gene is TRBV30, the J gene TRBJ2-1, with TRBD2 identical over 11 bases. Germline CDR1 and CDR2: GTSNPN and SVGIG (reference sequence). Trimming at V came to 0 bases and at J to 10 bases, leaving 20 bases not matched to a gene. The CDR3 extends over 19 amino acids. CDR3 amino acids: CAWSVLGSGRGIPRNEQFF. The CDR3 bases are TGTGCCTGGAGTGTACTGGGTAGCGGGAGGGGAATACCCCGAAACGAGCAGTTCTTC.

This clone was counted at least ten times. In DNA, the CDR3 is TGTGCCAGCACCCACGCGGGACAGGGGGCGGGTGATACGCAGTATTTT. It encodes CASTHAGQGAGDTQYF. The rearrangement joins TRBV2 to TRBJ2-3; 12 bases line up with TRBD1. With 7 bases clipped from V and 6 bases from J, the junction kept 11 bases outside the gene matches. This CDR3 has 16 amino acids. Germline CDR1 and CDR2: SNHLY and FYNNEI.

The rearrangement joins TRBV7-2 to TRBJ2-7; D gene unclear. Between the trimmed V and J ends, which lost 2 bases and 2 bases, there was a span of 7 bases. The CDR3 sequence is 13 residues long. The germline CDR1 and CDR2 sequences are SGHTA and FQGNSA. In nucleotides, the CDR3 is TGTGCCAGCAGCTTACCCCAGGCCTACGAGCAGTACTTC. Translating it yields CASSLPQAYEQYF.

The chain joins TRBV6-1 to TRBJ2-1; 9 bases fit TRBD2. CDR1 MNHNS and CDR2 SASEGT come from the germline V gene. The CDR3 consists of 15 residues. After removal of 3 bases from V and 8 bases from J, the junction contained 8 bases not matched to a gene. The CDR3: CASSEGLAGIDEQFF. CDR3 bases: TGTGCCAGCAGTGAGGGGCTAGCGGGAATTGATGAGCAGTTCTTC.

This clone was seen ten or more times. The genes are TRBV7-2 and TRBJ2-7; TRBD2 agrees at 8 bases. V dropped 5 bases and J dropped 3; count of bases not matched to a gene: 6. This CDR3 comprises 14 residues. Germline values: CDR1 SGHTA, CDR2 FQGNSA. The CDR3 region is CASSVGGVGYEQYF. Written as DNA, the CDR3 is TGTGCCAGCAGCGTCGGGGGGGTGGGCTACGAGCAGTACTTC.

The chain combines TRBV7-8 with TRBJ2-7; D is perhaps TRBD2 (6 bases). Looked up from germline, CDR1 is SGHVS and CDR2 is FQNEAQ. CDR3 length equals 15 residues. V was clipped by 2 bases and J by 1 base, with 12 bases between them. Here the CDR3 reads CASSLQRALSYEQYF. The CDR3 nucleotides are TGTGCCAGCAGCTTACAGCGGGCCCTTTCCTACGAGCAGTACTTC.

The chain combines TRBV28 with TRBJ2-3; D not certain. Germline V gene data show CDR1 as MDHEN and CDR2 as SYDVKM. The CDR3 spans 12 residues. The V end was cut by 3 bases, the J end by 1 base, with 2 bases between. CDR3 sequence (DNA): TGTGCCAGCAGTTTGCGCACAGATACGCAGTATTTT. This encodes CASSLRTDTQYF.

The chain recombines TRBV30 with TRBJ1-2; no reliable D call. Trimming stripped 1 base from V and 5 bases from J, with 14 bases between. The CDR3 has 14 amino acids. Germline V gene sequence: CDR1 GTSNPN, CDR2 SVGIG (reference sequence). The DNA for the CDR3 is TGTGCCTGGAGTGGACCGGGCAGCCAATATGGCTACACCTTC. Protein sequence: CAWSGPGSQYGYTF.

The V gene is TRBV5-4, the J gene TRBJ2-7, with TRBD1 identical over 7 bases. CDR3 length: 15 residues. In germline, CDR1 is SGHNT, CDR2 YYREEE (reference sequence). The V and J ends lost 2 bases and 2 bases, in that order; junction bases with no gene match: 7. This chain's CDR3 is CASSFGPGTAYEQYF. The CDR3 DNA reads TGTGCCAGCAGCTTTGGCCCCGGGACAGCCTACGAGCAGTACTTC.

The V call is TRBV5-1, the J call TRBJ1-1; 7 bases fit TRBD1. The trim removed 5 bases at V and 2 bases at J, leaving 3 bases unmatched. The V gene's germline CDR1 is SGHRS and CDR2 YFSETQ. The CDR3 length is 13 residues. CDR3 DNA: TGCGCCAGCAGAAGGACAGGTAACACTGAAGCTTTCTTT. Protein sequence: CASRRTGNTEAFF.

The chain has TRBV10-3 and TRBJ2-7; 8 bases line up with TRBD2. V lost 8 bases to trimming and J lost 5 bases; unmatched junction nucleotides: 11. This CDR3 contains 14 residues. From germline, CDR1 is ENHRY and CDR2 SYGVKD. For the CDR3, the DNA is TGTGCCATCGGGTATAGCGGGGAGAGCCACGAGCAGTACTTC. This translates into CAIGYSGESHEQYF.

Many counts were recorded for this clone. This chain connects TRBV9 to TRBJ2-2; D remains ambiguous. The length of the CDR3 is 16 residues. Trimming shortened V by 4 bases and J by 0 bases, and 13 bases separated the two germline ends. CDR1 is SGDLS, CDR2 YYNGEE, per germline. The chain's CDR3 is CASSPRAYSNTGELFF. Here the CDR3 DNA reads TGTGCCAGCAGCCCTCGGGCCTATTCGAACACCGGGGAGCTGTTTTTT.

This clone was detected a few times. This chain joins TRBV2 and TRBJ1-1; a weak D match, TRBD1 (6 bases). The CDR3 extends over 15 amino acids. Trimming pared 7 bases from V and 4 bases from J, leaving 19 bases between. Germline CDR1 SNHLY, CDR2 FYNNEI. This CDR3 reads CASTFAGAGGTEAFF. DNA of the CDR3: TGTGCCAGCACTTTTGCAGGGGCAGGAGGCACTGAAGCTTTCTTT.

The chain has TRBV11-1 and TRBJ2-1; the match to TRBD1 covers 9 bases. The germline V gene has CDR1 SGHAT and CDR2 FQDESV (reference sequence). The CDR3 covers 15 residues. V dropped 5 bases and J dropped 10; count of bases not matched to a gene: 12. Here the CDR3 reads CASSTPNGQGSEQFF. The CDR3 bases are TGTGCCAGCAGCACACCGAACGGACAGGGGTCAGAGCAGTTCTTC.

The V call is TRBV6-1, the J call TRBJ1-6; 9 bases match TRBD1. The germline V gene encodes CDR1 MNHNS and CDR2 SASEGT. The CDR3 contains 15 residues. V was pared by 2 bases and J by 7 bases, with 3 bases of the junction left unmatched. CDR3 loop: CASSEPGQGNSPLHF. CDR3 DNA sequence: TGTGCCAGCAGTGAACCGGGACAGGGAAATTCACCCCTCCACTTT.

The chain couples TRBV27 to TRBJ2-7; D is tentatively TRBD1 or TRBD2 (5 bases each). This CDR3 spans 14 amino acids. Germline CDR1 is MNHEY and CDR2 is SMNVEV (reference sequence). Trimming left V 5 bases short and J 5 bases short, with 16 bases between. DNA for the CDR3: TGTGCCAGCAGTCCCGTGTGGGGGAGTCACGAGCAGTACTTC. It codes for CASSPVWGSHEQYF.

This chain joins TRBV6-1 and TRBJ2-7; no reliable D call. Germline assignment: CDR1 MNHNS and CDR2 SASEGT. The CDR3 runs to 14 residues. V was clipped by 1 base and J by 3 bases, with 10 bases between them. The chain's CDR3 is CASSEVVEVYEQYF. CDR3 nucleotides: TGTGCCAGCAGTGAAGTAGTAGAGGTCTACGAGCAGTACTTC.

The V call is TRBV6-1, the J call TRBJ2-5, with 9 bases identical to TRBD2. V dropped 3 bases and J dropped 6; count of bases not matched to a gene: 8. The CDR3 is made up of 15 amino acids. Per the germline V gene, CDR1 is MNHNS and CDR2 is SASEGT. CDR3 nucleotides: TGTGCCAGCAGTGATATAGCGGGGGCCTCAAAGACCCAGTACTTC. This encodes CASSDIAGASKTQYF.

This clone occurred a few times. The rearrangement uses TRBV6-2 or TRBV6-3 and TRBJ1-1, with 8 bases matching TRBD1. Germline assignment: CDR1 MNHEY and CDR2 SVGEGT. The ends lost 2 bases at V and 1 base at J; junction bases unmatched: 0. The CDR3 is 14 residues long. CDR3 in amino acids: CASSYQGANTEAFF. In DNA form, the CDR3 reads TGTGCCAGCAGTTACCAGGGGGCGAACACTGAAGCTTTCTTT.

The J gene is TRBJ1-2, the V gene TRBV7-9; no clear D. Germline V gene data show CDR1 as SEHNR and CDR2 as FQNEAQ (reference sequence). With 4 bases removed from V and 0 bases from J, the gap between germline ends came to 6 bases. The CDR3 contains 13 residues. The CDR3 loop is CASSSGSNYGYTF. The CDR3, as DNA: TGTGCCAGCAGCTCCGGTTCTAACTATGGCTACACCTTC.

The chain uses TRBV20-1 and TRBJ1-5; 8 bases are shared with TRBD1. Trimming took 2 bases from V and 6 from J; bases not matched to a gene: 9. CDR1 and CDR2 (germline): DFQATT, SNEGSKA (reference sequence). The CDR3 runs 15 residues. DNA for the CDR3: TGCAGTGCTAGAAGGGATCAGGGGGCAGGTCAGCCCCAGCATTTT. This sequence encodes CSARRDQGAGQPQHF.

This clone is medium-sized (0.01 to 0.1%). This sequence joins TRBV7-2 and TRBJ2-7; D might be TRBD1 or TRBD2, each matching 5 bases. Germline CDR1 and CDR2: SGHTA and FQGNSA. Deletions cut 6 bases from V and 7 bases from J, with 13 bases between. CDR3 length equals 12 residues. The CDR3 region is CASRAGTREQYF. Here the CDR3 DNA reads TGTGCCAGCAGGGCAGGGACGCGGGAGCAGTACTTC.

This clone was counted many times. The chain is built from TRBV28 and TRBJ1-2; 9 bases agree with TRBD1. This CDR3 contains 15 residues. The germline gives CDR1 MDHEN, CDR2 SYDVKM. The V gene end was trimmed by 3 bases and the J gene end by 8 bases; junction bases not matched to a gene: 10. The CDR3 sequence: CASSFNWGQGRGYTF. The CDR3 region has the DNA TGTGCCAGCAGTTTCAATTGGGGACAGGGACGCGGCTACACCTTC.

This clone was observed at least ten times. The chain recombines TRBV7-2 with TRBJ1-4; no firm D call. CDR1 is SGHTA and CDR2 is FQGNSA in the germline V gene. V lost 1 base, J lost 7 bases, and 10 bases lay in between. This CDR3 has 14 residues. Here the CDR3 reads CASSLGARPEKLFF. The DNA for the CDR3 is TGTGCCAGCAGCTTAGGGGCTCGTCCTGAAAAACTGTTTTTT.

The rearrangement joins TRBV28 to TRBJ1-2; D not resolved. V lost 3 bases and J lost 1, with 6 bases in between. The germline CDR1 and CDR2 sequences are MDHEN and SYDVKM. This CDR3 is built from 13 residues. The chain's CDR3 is CASSLLDNYGYTF. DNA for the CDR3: TGTGCCAGCAGTTTGTTGGATAACTATGGCTACACCTTC.

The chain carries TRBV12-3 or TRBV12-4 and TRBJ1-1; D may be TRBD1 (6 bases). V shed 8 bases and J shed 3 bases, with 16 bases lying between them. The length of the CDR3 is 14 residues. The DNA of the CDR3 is TGTGCCAGCGGTAAGAACAGGGCGGACACTGAAGCTTTCTTT. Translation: CASGKNRADTEAFF.

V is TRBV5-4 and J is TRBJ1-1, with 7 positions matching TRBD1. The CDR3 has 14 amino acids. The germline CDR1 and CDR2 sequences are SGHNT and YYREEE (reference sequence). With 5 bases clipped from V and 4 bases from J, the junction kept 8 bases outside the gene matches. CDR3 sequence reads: CASSTGDGVTEAFF. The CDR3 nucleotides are TGTGCCAGCAGTACAGGGGACGGGGTCACTGAAGCTTTCTTT.

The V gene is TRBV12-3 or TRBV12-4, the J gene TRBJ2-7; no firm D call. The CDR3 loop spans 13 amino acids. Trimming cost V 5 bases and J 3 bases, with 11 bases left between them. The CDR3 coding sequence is TGTGCCAGCAGTCCGTCACCAAGCTACGAGCAGTACTTC. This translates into CASSPSPSYEQYF.